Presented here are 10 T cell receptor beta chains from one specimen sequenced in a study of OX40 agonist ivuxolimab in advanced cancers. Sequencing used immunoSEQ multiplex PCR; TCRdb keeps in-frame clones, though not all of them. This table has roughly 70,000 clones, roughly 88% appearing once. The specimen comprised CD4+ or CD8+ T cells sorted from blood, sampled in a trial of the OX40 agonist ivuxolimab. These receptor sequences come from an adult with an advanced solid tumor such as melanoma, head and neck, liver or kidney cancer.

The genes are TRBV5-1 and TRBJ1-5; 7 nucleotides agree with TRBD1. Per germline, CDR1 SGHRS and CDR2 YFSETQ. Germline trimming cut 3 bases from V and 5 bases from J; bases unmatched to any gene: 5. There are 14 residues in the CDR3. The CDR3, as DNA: TGCGCCAGCAGCTCCGGGACAGTTGATCAGCCCCAGCATTTT. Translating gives CASSSGTVDQPQHF.

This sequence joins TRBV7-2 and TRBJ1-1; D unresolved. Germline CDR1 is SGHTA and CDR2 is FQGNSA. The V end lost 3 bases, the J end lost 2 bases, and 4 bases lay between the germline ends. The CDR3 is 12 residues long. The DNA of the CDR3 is TGTGCCAGCAGCTTTGGCAACACTGAAGCTTTCTTT. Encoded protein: CASSFGNTEAFF.

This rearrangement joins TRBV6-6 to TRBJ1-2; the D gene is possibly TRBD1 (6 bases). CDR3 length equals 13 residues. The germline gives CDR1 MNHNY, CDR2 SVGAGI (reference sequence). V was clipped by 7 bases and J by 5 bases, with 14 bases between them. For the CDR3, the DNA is TGTGCCAGCACTTGGGGGGCCTTATATGGCTACACCTTC. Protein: CASTWGALYGYTF.

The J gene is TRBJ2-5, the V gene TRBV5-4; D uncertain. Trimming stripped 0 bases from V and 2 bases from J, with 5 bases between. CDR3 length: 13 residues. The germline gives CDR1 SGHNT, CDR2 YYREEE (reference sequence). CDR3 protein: CASSLARQETQYF. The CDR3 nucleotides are TGTGCCAGCAGCTTGGCCCGGCAAGAGACCCAGTACTTC.

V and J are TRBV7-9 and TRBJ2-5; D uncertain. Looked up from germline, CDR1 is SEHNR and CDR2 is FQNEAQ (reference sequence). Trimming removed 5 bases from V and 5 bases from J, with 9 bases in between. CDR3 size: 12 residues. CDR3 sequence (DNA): TGTGCCAGCAGCGTATCGTCGGAGACCCAGTACTTC. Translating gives CASSVSSETQYF.

The CDR3 sequence: CASSHLGQGGTEETQYF. CDR3 DNA: TGTGCCAGCAGCCATTTGGGACAGGGGGGGACGGAAGAGACCCAGTACTTC. V gene TRBV14 combines with J gene TRBJ2-5; 11 bases map to TRBD1. The CDR3 contains 17 residues. J gave up 3 bases and V 3 bases, and 9 bases lay outside the gene matches. Per the germline V gene, CDR1 is SGHDN and CDR2 is FVKESK.

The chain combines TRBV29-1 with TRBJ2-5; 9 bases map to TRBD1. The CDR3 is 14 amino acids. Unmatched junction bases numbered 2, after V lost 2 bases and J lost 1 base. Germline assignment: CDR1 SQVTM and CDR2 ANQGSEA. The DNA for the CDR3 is TGCAGCGTTGAAAAACAGGGGGCCCAAGAGACCCAGTACTTC. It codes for CSVEKQGAQETQYF.

CDR3 residues: CASSSTDGPRGYTF. CDR3 DNA sequence: TGTGCCAGCAGCTCAACGGACGGACCGCGAGGCTACACCTTC. The chain recombines TRBV11-2 with TRBJ1-2; D gene uncertain. Trimming stripped 4 bases from V and 8 bases from J, with 17 bases between. The CDR3 is made up of 14 amino acids. CDR1 is SGHAT and CDR2 is FQNNGV in the germline V gene. Together with reference TRBV11-2 and TRBJ1-2, the CDR3 gives the full variable domain: EAGVAQSPRYKIIEKRQSVAFWCNPISGHATLYWYQQILGQGPKLLIQFQNNGVVDDSQLPKDRFSAERLKGVDSTLKIQPAKLEDSAVYLCASSSTDGPRGYTFGSGTRLTVV.

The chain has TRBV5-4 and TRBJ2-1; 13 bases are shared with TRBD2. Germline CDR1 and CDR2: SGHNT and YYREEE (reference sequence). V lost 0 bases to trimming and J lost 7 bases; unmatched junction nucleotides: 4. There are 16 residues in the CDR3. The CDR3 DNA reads TGTGCCAGCAGCTTGGTGACTAGCGGGAGGAGGAATGAGCAGTTCTTC. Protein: CASSLVTSGRRNEQFF.

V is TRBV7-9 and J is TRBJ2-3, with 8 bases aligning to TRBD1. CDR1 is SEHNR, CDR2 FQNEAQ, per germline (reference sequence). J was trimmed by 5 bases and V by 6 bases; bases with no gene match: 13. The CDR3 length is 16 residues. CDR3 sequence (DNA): TGTGCCAGCAGTAAAAGGGGACAGGCTTTGGGAGATACGCAGTATTTT. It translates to CASSKRGQALGDTQYF.